The clone carrying this TCR beta chain was recorded once. Its cognate antigen is unknown. The PCR employed 60 Vbeta primers together with 13 Jbeta primers. The method was immunoSEQ multiplex PCR; TCRdb's version includes in-frame clones alone and lacks a portion of them. Here the sample spans about 160,000 clones, 80% being singletons. All the people who gave samples were healthy bone marrow donors. This record belongs to a study of cytomegalovirus exposure and HLA in healthy donors. The study's findings and limits: Analysis was carried out at a later point, and it linked a missense DCLRE1C variant to TCR beta V- and J-gene trimming.

Germline CDR1 reads SGHAT; CDR2 reads FQNNGV. The length of the CDR3 is 16 residues. V and J are TRBV11-2 and TRBJ2-5; tentative D call: TRBD2 (7 bases). The end of the DNA is better explained by TRBJ2-7, so the J call may be wrong. The sample consisted of PBMCs. This TCR was recovered from a man younger than 30 in good health and CMV-seropositive. The CDR3 nucleotides read TGTGCCAGCAGCCGAGGGCCCGGAGGGGGGGTCCACGAGCAGTACTTC. It codes for CASSRGPGGGVHEQYF.